This entry describes one TCR beta chain. The record originates from a study of blood T cell repertoires in COVID-19. Turning to the study itself: Some COVID-19 samples were acute and others convalescent; all came from the United States, Italy and Spain. PBMCs, B-cell-depleted T cells, or T cells were the source of the cDNA or gDNA that made up the material.

After removal of 6 bases from V and 0 bases from J, the junction contained 10 bases not matched to a gene. Germline assignment: CDR1 WSHSY and CDR2 SAAADI. The CDR3 consists of 18 residues. Per the original methods: By means of reference gene primer amplification, nucleated cell counts were estimated. Profiled with immunoSEQ multiplex PCR; TCRdb holds only in-frame clones, not every one. V, J and clone size are those of that table, while D and trimming were read from the DNA. The sample consists of roughly 130,000 clones, around 90% of them appearing once. The chain uses TRBV10-2 and TRBJ1-4, with 10 bases fitting TRBD1. The clonotype comes from a man over 45 with active COVID-19. The specimen sequenced was peripheral blood. The CDR3 DNA follows: TGCGCCAGCAGCCGAGGACAGGGGGTCGGAGCAACTAATGAAAAACTGTTTTTT. It yields the protein CASSRGQGVGATNEKLFF.